One and the same sample provided the 22 T cell receptor beta chains below, sequenced in a study of T cell responses to AZD1222 COVID-19 vaccine (dated by TCRdb to 2020 to 2022). Libraries were made using the immunoSEQ multiplex PCR assay. TCRdb took over this immuneACCESS table, retaining in-frame rearrangements with V and J assigned. Such tables are incomplete; in checked studies, under half of the missing clones stem from an unresolved V gene, and the remainder is unexplained. The sample data list 120,000 to 150,000 clones, and roughly 90% of these were observed just once. The ten top clones hold approximately 1.6% of the sample. The sample's time point label is to be understood as: about 28 days (+/-7) after the second vaccine dose. This specimen consisted of peripheral blood, obtained 28 days after the second AZD1222 dose. The receptors here all came from an adult who received the AZD1222 COVID-19 vaccine.

The rearrangement uses TRBV7-6 and TRBJ2-1; 11 bases match TRBD2. Trimming at V came to 5 bases and at J to 7 bases, leaving 16 bases not matched to a gene. The germline gives CDR1 SGHVS, CDR2 FNYEAQ. The CDR3 has 18 amino acids. In DNA form, the CDR3 reads TGTGCCAGCAGCCGAACTACTAGCGGGAGACCGACTGGGAATGAGCAGTTCTTC. Its protein product is CASSRTTSGRPTGNEQFF.

The chain joins TRBV28 to TRBJ1-5; D remains unclear. V lost 5 bases to trimming and J lost 4 bases, with 18 bases between them. Germline-derived CDR1 and CDR2 are MDHEN and SYDVKM. This CDR3 contains 16 residues. CDR3 region: CASSPRGELKNQPQHF. In DNA, the CDR3 is TGTGCCAGCAGTCCGCGGGGAGAACTAAAGAATCAGCCCCAGCATTTT. The full variable domain, in which reference TRBV28 and TRBJ1-5 provide the parts outside the CDR3, is DVKVTQSSRYLVKRTGEKVFLECVQDMDHENMFWYRQDPGLGLRLIYFSYDVKMKEKGDIPEGYSVSREKKERFSLILESASTNQTSMYLCASSPRGELKNQPQHFGDGTRLSIL.

The CDR3 loop is CASSVAEMSTEAFF. As DNA, the CDR3 is TGTGCCAGCAGCGTAGCTGAGATGAGCACTGAAGCTTTCTTT. The chain uses TRBV9 and TRBJ1-1; D is ambiguous. Trimming pared 0 bases from V and 4 bases from J, leaving 10 bases between. The CDR3 has 14 amino acids. Per germline, CDR1 SGDLS and CDR2 YYNGEE.

This clone was detected only once. This chain connects TRBV3-1 (or the pseudogene TRBV3-2) to TRBJ2-3; TRBD2 might be the D (7 bases). The CDR3 covers 17 residues. Germline values: CDR1 LGHDT, CDR2 YNNKEL (reference sequence). V was clipped by 4 bases and J by 4 bases, with 21 bases between them. CDR3 sequence (DNA): TGTGCCAGCAGCCCCGTGGCGGGGGCCTTAGGGGCAGATACGCAGTATTTT. This encodes CASSPVAGALGADTQYF.

This clone is a singleton in its sample. The chain joins TRBV13 to TRBJ1-4, with no clear D. The CDR3 sequence is 15 residues long. Trimming cost V 0 bases and J 0 bases, with 5 bases left between them. The germline CDR1 and CDR2 sequences are PRHDT and FYEKMQ (reference sequence). CDR3 in DNA: TGTGCCAGCAGCTTAGGGCCAGCAACTAATGAAAAACTGTTTTTT. Amino acids: CASSLGPATNEKLFF.

The rearrangement uses TRBV6-5 and TRBJ1-1; D gene ambiguous. Germline CDR1 is MNHEY and CDR2 is SVGAGI. This CDR3 is 13 amino acids long. V was clipped by 7 bases and J by 2 bases, with 11 bases between them. The CDR3 DNA reads TGTGCCAGCAAGAGGACGAGAAACACTGAAGCTTTCTTT. This gives the protein CASKRTRNTEAFF.

The chain recombines TRBV10-1 with TRBJ2-1, with 10 positions matching TRBD2. Germline V gene data show CDR1 as WNHNN and CDR2 as SYGVQD (reference sequence). The CDR3 runs 15 residues. Losses at the gene ends were 4 bases for V and 7 bases for J; bases not matched to a gene: 7. Here the CDR3 reads CASSGVAGGKNEQFF. The CDR3 coding sequence is TGCGCCAGCAGTGGCGTAGCGGGGGGCAAGAATGAGCAGTTCTTC.

This chain uses TRBV7-8 with TRBJ1-4; maybe TRBD1 (5 bases). The germline CDR1 and CDR2 sequences are SGHVS and FQNEAQ. The V end was cut by 5 bases, the J end by 3 bases, with 13 bases between. This CDR3 region has 15 residues. The CDR3 coding sequence is TGTGCCAGCAGCCCCCAAAGGGGTCCTAATGAAAAACTGTTTTTT. As protein: CASSPQRGPNEKLFF.

The chain carries TRBV6-5 and TRBJ2-1; unclear D gene. The CDR3 is 15 amino acids. Deletions cut 3 bases from V and 0 bases from J, with 9 bases between. The germline gives CDR1 MNHEY, CDR2 SVGAGI. CDR3 sequence: CASSYLGSSYNEQFF. For the CDR3, the DNA is TGTGCCAGCAGTTATCTCGGTAGCTCCTACAATGAGCAGTTCTTC.

V usage is TRBV2 and J usage is TRBJ1-5; TRBD1 matches at 7 bases. V shed 6 bases, J shed 1 base, and the junction held 3 bases outside the gene matches. CDR1 and CDR2 from the germline V gene are SNHLY and FYNNEI. The CDR3 is made up of 14 amino acids. This chain's CDR3 is CASRPRGSNQPQHF. CDR3 coding DNA: TGTGCCAGCAGACCCAGGGGGAGCAATCAGCCCCAGCATTTT.

The chain is built from TRBV10-2 and TRBJ2-7; 10 bases match TRBD2. This CDR3 comprises 16 residues. V lost 3 bases and J lost 2; bases outside the gene matches: 7. Germline CDR1 and CDR2: WSHSY and SAAADI. The CDR3 protein is CASSDPGLARPYEQYF. CDR3 in DNA: TGCGCCAGCAGTGACCCGGGACTAGCGAGGCCCTACGAGCAGTACTTC.

The gene calls are TRBV5-4 and TRBJ1-3, with D possibly TRBD1 on 6 matching bases. The CDR3 spans 14 residues. V was shortened by 5 bases and J by 6 bases, with 15 bases between the two germline ends. Germline V gene lookup returns CDR1 SGHNT and CDR2 YYREEE (reference sequence). In nucleotides, the CDR3 is TGTGCCAGCAGTCAGGACAGTGGAAAAAACACCATATATTTT. As protein: CASSQDSGKNTIYF.

The gene calls are TRBV6-2 or TRBV6-3 and TRBJ2-3; D gene ambiguous. CDR1 is MNHEY and CDR2 is SVGEGT in the germline V gene. The germline V and J ends were trimmed by 6 bases and 9 bases, with 16 bases remaining between them. This CDR3 spans 13 amino acids. CDR3 sequence (DNA): TGTGCCAGCAGCCTCCCCGCCATGATAACGCAGTATTTT. Protein sequence: CASSLPAMITQYF.

The chain is built from TRBV19 and TRBJ2-1; D might be TRBD2 (5 bases). V shed 5 bases and J shed 9 bases, with 14 bases lying between them. The CDR3 covers 13 residues. The germline V gene encodes CDR1 LNHDA and CDR2 SQIVND (reference sequence). The CDR3 region is CASSFRDYSEQFF. CDR3 bases: TGTGCCAGTAGTTTCCGGGATTATAGTGAGCAGTTCTTC.

The CDR3 DNA reads TGTGCCAGTAGTATAAGGGGCGGAGGAAACACCATATATTTT. This codes for CASSIRGGGNTIYF. The J gene is TRBJ1-3, the V gene TRBV19, with D possibly TRBD1 on 5 matching bases. Deletions cut 2 bases from V and 4 bases from J, with 9 bases between. The germline V gene has CDR1 LNHDA and CDR2 SQIVND (reference sequence). The CDR3 totals 14 residues.

Only one count was recorded for this clone. The chain has TRBV30 and TRBJ2-5; weak D call: TRBD1 (5 bases). The CDR3 is 13 residues long. V dropped 3 bases and J dropped 3 bases, with 11 bases sitting between them. The V gene's germline CDR1 is GTSNPN and CDR2 SVGIG (reference sequence). The CDR3 here is CAWRGRAKETQYF. CDR3 bases: TGTGCCTGGAGGGGCAGGGCTAAAGAGACCCAGTACTTC.

The rearrangement uses TRBV3-1 (or the pseudogene TRBV3-2) and TRBJ2-2; no firm D call. The length of the CDR3 is 16 residues. Germline CDR1 and CDR2: LGHDT and YNNKEL (reference sequence). Trimming pared 0 bases from V and 1 base from J, leaving 9 bases between. The CDR3 region has the DNA TGTGCCAGCAGCCAAGACGGCCAGCTGAACACCGGGGAGCTGTTTTTT. Translating it yields CASSQDGQLNTGELFF.

The chain is built from TRBV2 and TRBJ2-2; D unclear. Trimming took off 4 bases at V and 4 bases at J, with 22 bases between the two ends. The germline CDR1 and CDR2 sequences are SNHLY and FYNNEI. The CDR3 covers 18 residues. The DNA for the CDR3 is TGTGCCAGCAGTGCCTCCCACCGAGGTAGGGCAGGCACCGGGGAGCTGTTTTTT. It yields the protein CASSASHRGRAGTGELFF. Full variable domain (missing parts from reference TRBV2 and TRBJ2-2): EPEVTQTPSHQVTQMGQEVILRCVPISNHLYFYWYRQILGQKVEFLVSFYNNEISEKSEIFDDQFSVERPDGSNFTLKIRSTKLEDSAMYFCASSASHRGRAGTGELFFGEGSRLTVL.

This rearrangement joins TRBV7-9 to TRBJ2-1; 13 bases map to TRBD2. V lost 6 bases to trimming and J lost 5 bases; unmatched junction nucleotides: 7. Germline-derived CDR1 and CDR2 are SEHNR and FQNEAQ (reference sequence). This CDR3 is built from 16 residues. CDR3 in DNA: TGTGCCAGCAGACTAACTAGCGGGGGGGCCCACAATGAGCAGTTCTTC. This encodes CASRLTSGGAHNEQFF.

This chain joins TRBV9 and TRBJ2-1; 7 bases are a match to TRBD1. V was pared by 3 bases and J by 0 bases, with 9 bases of the junction left unmatched. Germline CDR1 and CDR2: SGDLS and YYNGEE. CDR3 length: 17 amino acids. CDR3 DNA sequence: TGTGCCAGCAGCGCCAGGGGACAGAAGAGCTCCTACAATGAGCAGTTCTTC. Translating gives CASSARGQKSSYNEQFF.

The genes are TRBV5-1 and TRBJ2-3; no definite D call. Germline CDR1 SGHRS, CDR2 YFSETQ. V lost 2 bases and J 0 bases, leaving 10 bases between the germline ends. The CDR3 length is 15 residues. The CDR3, as DNA: TGCGCCAGCAGCTTTGAAACCCCTAGCACAGATACGCAGTATTTT. This encodes CASSFETPSTDTQYF.

This chain links TRBV5-1 with TRBJ1-3; 9 nucleotides agree with TRBD1. The CDR3 totals 15 residues. Germline CDR1 SGHRS, CDR2 YFSETQ. J was trimmed by 0 bases and V by 6 bases; bases with no gene match: 4. The CDR3 DNA follows: TGCGCCAGCAAGACAGGGGGTAACTCTGGAAACACCATATATTTT. Residues: CASKTGGNSGNTIYF.